This T cell receptor (beta chain) was observed in a study of blood T cell repertoires in COVID-19. Germline V gives CDR1 KGHSH, CDR2 LQKENI. Trimming at V came to 2 bases and at J to 6 bases, leaving 13 bases not matched to a gene. CDR3 length: 16 amino acids. Living in 25 or so US areas, the participants were between roughly 18 and 90 years of age. Per the authors' pipeline: Researchers report that nucleated cell counts were estimated from reference gene primer amplification. Here immunoSEQ multiplex PCR was the method, and the copy in TCRdb shows in-frame clones only, minus some. V, J and clone size are taken as reported in that table, and D and trimming were inferred from the DNA itself. Of about 280,000 clones listed, about 83% are singletons.

The rearrangement joins TRBV18 to TRBJ2-7; 7 positions match TRBD2. The clonotype originates from a woman aged 40 to 49 who had recovered from COVID-19. The sample taken for sequencing was PBMCs or T cells enriched from blood (not recorded which). The CDR3 region has the DNA TGTGCCAGCTCACCATTTTCGCCTAGCAGGGAGGGCGAGCAGTACTTC. It specifies CASSPFSPSREGEQYF.